This T cell receptor (beta chain) was recorded in a study of cytomegalovirus exposure and HLA in healthy donors. As for the study in general: Genotyping showed around 81% of over 350 donors falling in the Caucasian-associated ancestry cluster.

The CDR3 is 18 residues long. V was pared by 1 base and J by 3 bases, with 21 bases between. Germline CDR1 reads SGHTS; CDR2 reads YDEGEE. Concerning this clone itself: Its antigen is not known.

Findings and limits, study-wide: The productive fraction for most TCR beta V segments was about 87% or about 30% in an earlier analysis. It was in a later analysis that TCR association rates were seen to vary by HLA locus, highest for DRB1 and lowest for HLA-C.

In the PCR, 60 Vbeta and 13 Jbeta primers were used. Profiled with immunoSEQ multiplex PCR; TCRdb holds only in-frame clones, not every one. The table records 95,000 to 150,000 clones, around 85% of them present only once. This clonotype was obtained from a man aged 25 to 40 in good health and CMV-seronegative. The specimen was PBMCs. This chain links TRBV5-8 with TRBJ2-3; D is unclear. CDR3 residues: CASSLFGLGRGTTDTQYF. In DNA, the CDR3 is TGTGCCAGCAGCTTGTTCGGTTTGGGTCGAGGCACAACAGATACGCAGTATTTT.